This passage covers 17 T cell receptor beta chains from one sample sequenced in a study of PD-1 blockade in classical Hodgkin lymphoma. Noted time point: cycle 4 day 1 (C4D1), after more than 5 weeks of nivolumab. All patients experienced relapse after autologous stem cell transplantation, and brentuximab vedotin exposure was variable. Using immunoSEQ multiplex PCR, the repertoire was profiled, and TCRdb retains in-frame clones only, with some absent. The sample yields 20,000 or so clones, more than 75% seen once. The sample consisted of peripheral blood mononuclear cells (PBMCs), taken before the fourth cycle of nivolumab. The receptors were gathered from a human donor with classical Hodgkin lymphoma.

The chain uses TRBV28 and TRBJ2-6; D perhaps matches TRBD1 (6 bases). The CDR3 spans 18 residues. CDR1 and CDR2 (germline): MDHEN, SYDVKM. V was shortened by 5 bases and J by 0 bases, with 17 bases between the two germline ends. CDR3 loop: CASSQTGAPVSGANVLTF. The CDR3 region has the DNA TGTGCCAGCAGTCAGACAGGTGCTCCCGTCTCTGGGGCCAACGTCCTGACTTTC.

The rearrangement links TRBV11-2 to TRBJ2-7; 7 bases agree with TRBD2. The CDR3 extends over 17 amino acids. The germline CDR1 and CDR2 sequences are SGHAT and FQNNGV. J was trimmed by 1 base and V by 2 bases; bases with no gene match: 11. CDR3 loop: CASSLTGGSLSSYEQYF. For the CDR3, the DNA is TGTGCCAGCAGCTTAACCGGCGGGAGTCTTAGTTCCTACGAGCAGTACTTC. The whole variable domain, filled in from reference TRBV11-2 and TRBJ2-7, reads EAGVAQSPRYKIIEKRQSVAFWCNPISGHATLYWYQQILGQGPKLLIQFQNNGVVDDSQLPKDRFSAERLKGVDSTLKIQPAKLEDSAVYLCASSLTGGSLSSYEQYFGPGTRLTVT.

The chain carries TRBV19 and TRBJ2-6; D is perhaps TRBD2 (6 bases). The germline V and J ends were trimmed by 6 bases and 2 bases, with 20 bases remaining between them. Germline loops: CDR1 LNHDA, CDR2 SQIVND (reference sequence). This CDR3 has 18 residues. The CDR3, as DNA: TGTGCCAGTAGCCCCCCTCGGAGGGGTTCCGCTGGGGCCAACGTCCTGACTTTC. Protein: CASSPPRRGSAGANVLTF. Filled out from reference TRBV19 and TRBJ2-6, the complete variable domain reads DGGITQSPKYLFRKEGQNVTLSCEQNLNHDAMYWYRQDPGQGLRLIYYSQIVNDFQKGDIAEGYSVSREKKESFPLTVTSAQKNPTAFYLCASSPPRRGSAGANVLTFGAGSRLTVL.

V gene TRBV19 combines with J gene TRBJ1-1, with 8 bases that match TRBD1. V was clipped by 10 bases and J by 12 bases; unmatched bases: 7. The CDR3 consists of 10 residues. The V gene's germline CDR1 is LNHDA and CDR2 SQIVND (reference sequence). The CDR3: CATIQGVPFF. Here the CDR3 DNA reads TGTGCCACTATACAGGGGGTCCCTTTCTTT.

The rearrangement joins TRBV6-6 to TRBJ2-1, with D hard to call. V was trimmed by 0 bases and J by 7 bases, leaving 13 bases between them. Germline lookup yields CDR1 MNHNY and CDR2 SVGAGI (reference sequence). This CDR3 spans 15 amino acids. The CDR3 sequence is CASSYSRKGGNEQFF. The DNA for the CDR3 is TGTGCCAGCAGTTACTCACGAAAAGGCGGAAATGAGCAGTTCTTC.

The chain uses TRBV7-9 and TRBJ2-7; 11 bases line up with TRBD1. The CDR3 covers 14 residues. Trimming took 5 bases from V and 3 from J; bases not matched to a gene: 3. The germline gives CDR1 SEHNR, CDR2 FQNEAQ (reference sequence). CDR3 in DNA: TGTGCCAGCAGCACCGGGACAGGGGGCTACGAGCAGTACGTC. Translated: CASSTGTGGYEQYV.

The chain links TRBV7-2 to TRBJ2-2, with a possible D match to TRBD1 (6 bases). Trimming left V 0 bases short and J 0 bases short, with 11 bases between. There are 17 residues in the CDR3. Germline lookup yields CDR1 SGHTA and CDR2 FQGNSA. In nucleotides, the CDR3 is TGTGCCAGCAGCTTAGCGCCTGAGGGGGCGAACACCGGGGAGCTGTTTTTT. Translated, it gives CASSLAPEGANTGELFF.

This clone turned up a few times. V and J are TRBV13 and TRBJ1-3; TRBD1 agrees at 9 bases. Per germline, CDR1 PRHDT and CDR2 FYEKMQ (reference sequence). V trimming: 2 bases; J trimming: 8 bases; junction bases outside the gene matches: 7. This CDR3 comprises 15 residues. For the CDR3, the DNA is TGTGCCAGCAGCTTAAGGACAGGGGCAGGGCACACCATATATTTT. It yields the protein CASSLRTGAGHTIYF.

The genes are TRBV19 and TRBJ2-7, with TRBD1 matching 7 bases. This CDR3 comprises 16 residues. In germline, CDR1 is LNHDA, CDR2 SQIVND (reference sequence). The junction had 12 bases not matched to a gene; V was cut back by 4 bases and J by 3 bases. The CDR3 loop reads CASSTYLTGYGYEQYF. CDR3 DNA: TGTGCCAGTAGTACATACCTGACAGGGTACGGCTACGAGCAGTACTTC. Drawing the rest from reference TRBV19 and TRBJ2-7, the complete variable domain is DGGITQSPKYLFRKEGQNVTLSCEQNLNHDAMYWYRQDPGQGLRLIYYSQIVNDFQKGDIAEGYSVSREKKESFPLTVTSAQKNPTAFYLCASSTYLTGYGYEQYFGPGTRLTVT.

V and J are TRBV28 and TRBJ1-1; D is perhaps TRBD1 (5 bases). The germline gives CDR1 MDHEN, CDR2 SYDVKM. The V end lost 5 bases, the J end lost 0 bases, and 19 bases lay between the germline ends. The CDR3 consists of 17 residues. CDR3 sequence reads: CASSPRDFRDLNTEAFF. CDR3 coding DNA: TGTGCCAGCAGTCCCCGGGACTTCAGGGATTTGAACACTGAAGCTTTCTTT.

The chain carries TRBV9 and TRBJ2-3; possible D gene TRBD2, 6 bases. CDR1 SGDLS and CDR2 YYNGEE come from the germline V gene. The CDR3 consists of 15 residues. Deletions cut 0 bases from V and 1 base from J, with 9 bases between. CDR3 protein: CASSVAGVGTDTQYF. The DNA of the CDR3 is TGTGCCAGCAGCGTAGCGGGGGTTGGCACAGATACGCAGTATTTT. The variable domain in full, completed from reference TRBV9 and TRBJ2-3, reads DSGVTQTPKHLITATGQRVTLRCSPRSGDLSVYWYQQSLDQGLQFLIQYYNGEERAKGNILERFSAQQFPDLHSELNLSSLELGDSALYFCASSVAGVGTDTQYFGPGTRLTVL.

The genes are TRBV4-3 and TRBJ1-1, with a tentative D call TRBD1 (6 bases). V lost 0 bases, J lost 3 bases, and 14 bases lay in between. In germline, CDR1 is LGHNA, CDR2 YSLEER. This CDR3 has 16 amino acids. CDR3 sequence reads: CASSQELQGLDTEAFF. The CDR3 DNA sequence: TGCGCCAGCAGCCAAGAACTACAGGGTCTGGACACTGAAGCTTTCTTT.

The chain links TRBV19 to TRBJ1-2, with D possibly matching TRBD1 (5 bases). V lost 7 bases to trimming and J lost 3 bases, with 12 bases between them. The CDR3 totals 13 residues. Looked up from germline, CDR1 is LNHDA and CDR2 is SQIVND (reference sequence). The CDR3 loop reads CASMGRGYYGYTF. CDR3 DNA: TGTGCCAGTATGGGACGTGGGTACTATGGCTACACCTTC. Filled out from reference TRBV19 and TRBJ1-2, the complete variable domain reads DGGITQSPKYLFRKEGQNVTLSCEQNLNHDAMYWYRQDPGQGLRLIYYSQIVNDFQKGDIAEGYSVSREKKESFPLTVTSAQKNPTAFYLCASMGRGYYGYTFGSGTRLTVV.

The gene calls are TRBV19 and TRBJ2-7, with 8 bases lining up with TRBD1. CDR3 length: 14 amino acids. Germline V gives CDR1 LNHDA, CDR2 SQIVND (reference sequence). The V and J ends lost 8 bases and 3 bases, in that order; junction bases with no gene match: 9. The CDR3: CASSTIQGDYEQYF. In nucleotides, the CDR3 is TGTGCCAGTTCAACCATACAGGGGGACTACGAGCAGTACTTC.

This clone has only a few counts. The rearrangement joins TRBV19 to TRBJ1-5, with D perhaps matching TRBD1 (6 bases). This CDR3 has 16 residues. Germline V gene data show CDR1 as LNHDA and CDR2 as SQIVND (reference sequence). Trimming took off 6 bases at V and 6 bases at J, with 21 bases between the two ends. In DNA, the CDR3 is TGTGCCAGTAGACCCACGCCGCAGGGGATAGTTCAGCCCCAGCATTTT. It translates to CASRPTPQGIVQPQHF.

The rearrangement joins TRBV7-6 to TRBJ2-7, with D possibly TRBD2 on 5 matching bases. The CDR3 totals 14 residues. In germline, CDR1 is SGHVS, CDR2 FNYEAQ. V lost 3 bases to trimming and J lost 4 bases, with 13 bases between them. CDR3 in DNA: TGTGCCAGCAGCTTGGGAGTCGTATCGTACGAGCAGTACTTC. Its protein is CASSLGVVSYEQYF.

By its share, this clone is medium-sized (0.01 to 0.1%). The J gene is TRBJ1-2, the V gene TRBV19; D gene ambiguous. V lost 3 bases and J 5 bases, leaving 13 bases between the germline ends. The CDR3 covers 14 residues. Germline assignment: CDR1 LNHDA and CDR2 SQIVND (reference sequence). The CDR3 bases are TGTGCCAGTAGTATGTTGTCGGGTATTTATGGCTACACCTTC. Its protein product is CASSMLSGIYGYTF.